Below are 29 T cell receptor beta chains sequenced from a single sample in a study of blood T cell repertoires in COVID-19. Clones were read by immunoSEQ multiplex PCR, and TCRdb kept only the in-frame ones, dropping some. This table holds fewer than 250,000 clones, more than 75% found once. The sample taken for sequencing was peripheral blood. These receptors came from an elderly woman with COVID-19, enrolled during active disease.

The gene calls are TRBV7-2 and TRBJ2-7; possibly TRBD2 for D (7 bases). The V and J ends lost 1 base and 4 bases respectively, with 11 bases between them. Per germline, CDR1 SGHTA and CDR2 FQGNSA. The CDR3 loop spans 14 amino acids. CDR3 nucleotide sequence: TGTGCCAGCAGCTTAGTGGGGGGGCCTTACGAGCAGTACTTC. Translation: CASSLVGGPYEQYF.

In its sample, this clone was seen once. V and J are TRBV4-2 and TRBJ1-2; the D gene is possibly TRBD1 (6 bases). The CDR3 spans 13 residues. With 2 bases removed from V and 6 bases from J, the gap between germline ends came to 10 bases. CDR1 LGHNA and CDR2 YNFKEQ come from the germline V gene. The CDR3 coding sequence is TGTGCCAGCAGCCAAAGGACAGAGGATGGCTACACCTTC. Amino acids: CASSQRTEDGYTF.

The chain combines TRBV24-1 with TRBJ2-1; a weak D match, TRBD2 (6 bases). Trimming pared 2 bases from V and 8 bases from J, leaving 15 bases between. The germline gives CDR1 KGHDR, CDR2 SFDVKD. The CDR3 runs to 15 residues. In DNA form, the CDR3 reads TGTGCCACCAGTGATTATTGGCGGGGCGCATATGAGCAGTTCTTC. This gives the protein CATSDYWRGAYEQFF.

A remark on this clone: The germline gene is not matched at one end of the junction; a read error may be the cause. The chain recombines TRBV3-1 (or the pseudogene TRBV3-2) with TRBJ1-2, with 11 bases lining up with TRBD1. The germline V gene encodes CDR1 LGHDT and CDR2 YNNKEL (reference sequence). The CDR3 runs to 15 residues. The CDR3 DNA reads TGTGCCAGCAGTCAAGGGACAGGGGGTATCGGTCGCTACACCTTC. This encodes CASSQGTGGIGRYTF.

The J gene is TRBJ2-1, the V gene TRBV28; 11 nucleotides align to TRBD2. The CDR3 consists of 18 residues. The germline V gene encodes CDR1 MDHEN and CDR2 SYDVKM. V gave up 5 bases and J gave up 0 bases; unmatched junction bases: 9. The CDR3 here is CASSPTSGGSSSYNEQFF. The CDR3 nucleotides are TGTGCCAGCAGTCCAACTAGCGGGGGATCGAGCTCCTACAATGAGCAGTTCTTC.

In DNA, the CDR3 is TGTGCCACCAACCCGGGGGGAGGCACAGATACGCAGTATTTT. Translating it yields CATNPGGGTDTQYF. This chain uses TRBV24-1 with TRBJ2-3; 7 bases are shared with TRBD2. The CDR3 is 14 amino acids. CDR1 and CDR2 from the germline V gene are KGHDR and SFDVKD. Trimming at V came to 8 bases and at J to 1 base, leaving 5 bases not matched to a gene.

This sequence joins TRBV7-8 and TRBJ1-2, with unresolved D. This CDR3 has 13 amino acids. The germline V gene encodes CDR1 SGHVS and CDR2 FQNEAQ. Trimming took off 5 bases at V and 3 bases at J, with 10 bases between the two ends. CDR3 region: CASSLTVDYGYTF. Written as DNA, the CDR3 is TGTGCCAGCAGCCTAACAGTAGACTATGGCTACACCTTC.

V gene TRBV7-2 combines with J gene TRBJ2-3; D is unclear. Germline CDR1 is SGHTA and CDR2 is FQGNSA. The CDR3 sequence is 13 residues long. V dropped 1 base and J dropped 6 bases, with 8 bases sitting between them. The CDR3 bases are TGTGCCAGCAGCTTAGGTCCGCGGGATACGCAGTATTTT. Translating it yields CASSLGPRDTQYF.

This clone was observed at least ten times. The chain couples TRBV4-1 to TRBJ1-4; 8 bases are shared with TRBD1. CDR1 and CDR2 (germline): MGHRA, YSYEKL. With V trimmed by 3 bases and J by 5 bases, 8 bases remained unmatched. This CDR3 is built from 16 residues. Here the CDR3 reads CASSHVYRGKNEKLFF. The DNA of the CDR3 is TGCGCCAGCAGCCACGTTTACAGGGGGAAAAATGAAAAACTGTTTTTT.

The genes are TRBV5-1 and TRBJ2-5, with 13 bases fitting TRBD2. The CDR3 length is 15 residues. The J segment lost 3 bases and the V segment lost 4 bases, leaving 3 bases of the junction unmatched. Germline loops: CDR1 SGHRS, CDR2 YFSETQ. CDR3 sequence (DNA): TGCGCCAGCAGCCTCGGGACTAGCGGGGAAGAGACCCAGTACTTC. It is translated as CASSLGTSGEETQYF. The full variable domain, rest sourced from reference TRBV5-1 and TRBJ2-5, is KAGVTQTPRYLIKTRGQQVTLSCSPISGHRSVSWYQQTPGQGLQFLFEYFSETQRNKGNFPGRFSGRQFSNSRSEMNVSTLELGDSALYLCASSLGTSGEETQYFGPGTRLLVL.

For the CDR3, the DNA is TGTGCCAGCAGGTTGGGCCGTGCTCTGGGGGCCAACGTCCTGACTTTC. Its translation is CASRLGRALGANVLTF. The rearrangement joins TRBV28 to TRBJ2-6; D is uncertain. The CDR3 sequence is 16 residues long. Trimming removed 6 bases at V and 4 bases at J, with 16 bases between. From germline, CDR1 is MDHEN and CDR2 SYDVKM.

The chain employs TRBV2 and TRBJ2-2, with no clear D. V lost 6 bases, J lost 7 bases, and 9 bases lay in between. CDR1 is SNHLY, CDR2 FYNNEI, per germline. The CDR3 extends over 12 amino acids. This CDR3 reads CASRERSGELFF. The DNA of the CDR3 is TGTGCCAGCAGGGAGAGGAGCGGGGAGCTGTTTTTT.

This clone has only a few counts. The CDR3 nucleotides read TGTGCCAGCAGAACCCGCGGGGGGGGATCTGGAAACACCATATATTTT. Translated, it gives CASRTRGGGSGNTIYF. The chain is built from TRBV28 and TRBJ1-3; TRBD1 is a possible D gene (5 bases). V shed 6 bases and J shed 1 base, with 16 bases lying between them. CDR1 is MDHEN and CDR2 is SYDVKM in the germline V gene. This CDR3 spans 16 amino acids.

This sequence joins TRBV2 and TRBJ1-1; D gene unclear. CDR1 is SNHLY and CDR2 is FYNNEI in the germline V gene. V was cut by 5 bases and J by 3 bases, with 10 bases left in between. This CDR3 has 13 amino acids. Here the CDR3 DNA reads TGTGCCAGCAGTCTTACAGAATACACTGAAGCTTTCTTT. Protein sequence: CASSLTEYTEAFF.

This clone occurred a few times. The V and J genes are TRBV18 and TRBJ1-3, with 9 bases that match TRBD1. The J segment lost 2 bases and the V segment lost 3 bases, leaving 2 bases of the junction unmatched. The germline gives CDR1 KGHSH, CDR2 LQKENI. The CDR3 spans 15 residues. CDR3 nucleotides: TGTGCCAGCTCACCGGGGACAGGGACTGGAAACACCATATATTTT. Translating it yields CASSPGTGTGNTIYF.

The J gene is TRBJ1-5, the V gene TRBV4-1; D is ambiguous. Germline loops: CDR1 MGHRA, CDR2 YSYEKL. Trimming cost V 0 bases and J 3 bases, with 3 bases left between them. CDR3 length: 13 residues. The CDR3 DNA follows: TGCGCCAGCAGCCAAGACCACAATCAGCCCCAGCATTTT. This codes for CASSQDHNQPQHF.

V is TRBV29-1 and J is TRBJ2-5; D may be TRBD2 (7 bases). V lost 7 bases and J 7 bases, leaving 19 bases between the germline ends. This CDR3 contains 13 residues. Germline V lookup: CDR1 SQVTM, CDR2 ANQGSEA. The CDR3 coding sequence is TGCAGCGCGGGCGGGGGCCAGGGAGGGACCCAGTACTTC. This sequence encodes CSAGGGQGGTQYF.

The V call is TRBV18, the J call TRBJ1-2; TRBD1 aligns across 9 bases. This CDR3 contains 14 residues. Germline CDR1 and CDR2: KGHSH and LQKENI. The V segment lost 4 bases and the J segment 4 bases; nucleotides outside the gene matches: 4. As DNA, the CDR3 is TGTGCCAGCTCACTACAGGGGGCGGCCTATGGCTACACCTTC. It encodes CASSLQGAAYGYTF.

V is TRBV10-2 and J is TRBJ2-7; tentative D call: TRBD2 (6 bases). Per the germline V gene, CDR1 is WSHSY and CDR2 is SAAADI. The V and J ends lost 3 bases and 3 bases respectively, with 12 bases between them. The CDR3 has 14 residues. CDR3 sequence (DNA): TGCGCCAGCAGTGAAAATTGGGGGGTCTACGAGCAGTACGTC. Translation: CASSENWGVYEQYV.

V usage is TRBV6-5 and J usage is TRBJ1-1; D remains unclear. Per germline, CDR1 MNHEY and CDR2 SVGAGI. Between the trimmed V and J ends, which lost 4 bases and 12 bases, there was a span of 18 bases. CDR3 length equals 13 residues. CDR3 nucleotide sequence: TGTGCCAGCAGTTTCGGTTACCCCGGGAGGACTTTCTTT. This translates into CASSFGYPGRTFF.

The chain employs TRBV19 and TRBJ1-2; 10 nucleotides line up with TRBD1. CDR1 is LNHDA, CDR2 SQIVND, per germline (reference sequence). The CDR3 has 13 amino acids. The V gene end was trimmed by 10 bases and the J gene end by 6 bases; junction bases not matched to a gene: 8. The CDR3 reads CATLPGQGNGYTF. The DNA for the CDR3 is TGTGCCACACTACCGGGACAGGGGAATGGCTACACCTTC. The full variable domain, in which reference TRBV19 and TRBJ1-2 provide the parts outside the CDR3, is DGGITQSPKYLFRKEGQNVTLSCEQNLNHDAMYWYRQDPGQGLRLIYYSQIVNDFQKGDIAEGYSVSREKKESFPLTVTSAQKNPTAFYLCATLPGQGNGYTFGSGTRLTVV.

The gene calls are TRBV5-5 and TRBJ2-3; maybe TRBD1 (6 bases). Germline values: CDR1 SGHKS, CDR2 YYEKEE (reference sequence). The CDR3 contains 15 residues. V shed 0 bases and J shed 5 bases, with 13 bases lying between them. CDR3: CASSLGFQGIDTQYF. The CDR3 region has the DNA TGTGCCAGCAGCTTGGGTTTCCAGGGGATAGATACGCAGTATTTT.

CDR3 in amino acids: CASSLGGGQGLLEQYV. The CDR3 nucleotides read TGTGCCAGCAGCTTAGGAGGGGGACAGGGTTTGCTCGAGCAGTACGTC. This chain connects TRBV7-9 to TRBJ2-7, with TRBD1 matching 9 bases. J was trimmed by 6 bases and V by 1 base; bases with no gene match: 10. Per germline, CDR1 SEHNR and CDR2 FQNEAQ (reference sequence). The CDR3 is 16 residues long.

J is TRBJ2-7 and V is TRBV7-3; weak D call: TRBD1 (7 bases). Trimming left V 5 bases short and J 1 base short, with 18 bases between. The CDR3 totals 16 residues. Germline V gene sequence: CDR1 SGHTA, CDR2 FQGTGA. CDR3: CASSPQGGSYSYEQYF. Written as DNA, the CDR3 is TGTGCCAGCAGCCCCCAGGGGGGCTCTTATTCCTACGAGCAGTACTTC.

A note on this clone: A read error may account for a junction end that differs from germline. V usage is TRBV19 and J usage is TRBJ1-1, with 8 bases that match TRBD1. This CDR3 contains 12 residues. Germline lookup yields CDR1 LNHDA and CDR2 SQIVND (reference sequence). CDR3 sequence: CASSIIGQGKIF. The CDR3 coding sequence is TGTGCCAGTAGTATAATCGGACAGGGAAAAATCTTT.

This chain links TRBV5-1 with TRBJ1-1; no definite D call. The V gene lost 0 bases and the J gene lost 6 bases, with 9 bases spanning the gap. Per germline, CDR1 SGHRS and CDR2 YFSETQ. The CDR3 is 13 residues long. The CDR3 DNA reads TGCGCCAGCAGCTTGGCTGGGAGCCCTGAAGCTTTCTTT. Amino acid sequence: CASSLAGSPEAFF.

This CDR3 reads CASTQRTGYSNQPQHF. In nucleotides, the CDR3 is TGTGCCAGTACCCAAAGAACAGGATATAGCAATCAGCCCCAGCATTTT. The chain employs TRBV19 and TRBJ1-5; tentative D call: TRBD1 (5 bases). The CDR3 extends over 16 amino acids. Germline V CDR1 and CDR2: LNHDA, SQIVND (reference sequence). The V end was cut by 7 bases, the J end by 0 bases, with 16 bases between.

The rearrangement links TRBV19 to TRBJ1-5, with D possibly being TRBD1 (5 bases). This CDR3 has 16 residues. V lost 5 bases to trimming and J lost 4 bases, with 18 bases between them. The germline V gene encodes CDR1 LNHDA and CDR2 SQIVND (reference sequence). This CDR3 is CASSLRGWDLNQPQHF. The CDR3, as DNA: TGTGCCAGTAGTTTACGGGGGTGGGATCTGAATCAGCCCCAGCATTTT.

This rearrangement joins TRBV6-2 or TRBV6-3 to TRBJ1-5, with D perhaps TRBD1 (5 bases). In germline, CDR1 is MNHEY, CDR2 SVGEGT. The length of the CDR3 is 13 residues. V was clipped by 5 bases and J by 4 bases, with 9 bases between them. The CDR3 DNA reads as TGTGCCAGCAGTGACAGACAGAATCAGCCCCAGCATTTT. Encoded protein: CASSDRQNQPQHF.